These 9 T cell receptor beta chains were sequenced from one sample in a study of human T cells and chemical hapten exposure. Time point denoted: pre-sensitization, week 0. The treatment is: therapeutic diphenylcyclopropenone sensitization with weekly scalp DPC. MiXCR was run by TCRdb on the RACE reads, yielding one entry per CDR3 protein. Of 80,000 to 100,000 distinct CDR3 sequences in the sample, about 10% are singletons; the top ten hold 3.1%. Here the sequenced sample was whole blood, taken in connection with sensitization to the hapten diphenylcyclopropenone (DPC). These receptors were obtained from a woman aged 60-75 years with alopecia areata. Some clones in this sample may be carry-over from other donors' samples.

This clonotype was counted between two and nine times. The chain's CDR3 is CASSESRPDGTQYF. The CDR3, as DNA: TGTGCCAGCAGTGAGTCACGGCCCGACGGTACGCAGTATTTT. This chain uses TRBV6-5 with TRBJ2-3; the D is unclear. This CDR3 comprises 14 residues. CDR1 is MNHEY and CDR2 is SVGAGI in the germline V gene. V was cut by 5 bases and J by 8 bases, with 17 bases left in between.

This clonotype appeared a few times. DNA for the CDR3: TGCAGTGCTAGAGATAGCGAAAAACTGTTTTTT. Its translation: CSARDSEKLFF. The V and J genes are TRBV20-1 and TRBJ1-4; D is unresolved. There are 11 residues in the CDR3. Germline CDR1 reads DFQATT; CDR2 reads SNEGSKA (reference sequence). Trimming left V 0 bases short and J 8 bases short, with 4 bases between.

This clonotype was detected ten times or more. The chain has TRBV6-1 and TRBJ2-3; D assignment may be TRBD1 or TRBD2 (6 bases each). This CDR3 is 15 amino acids long. V lost 8 bases and J 1 base, leaving 16 bases between the germline ends. Germline V gene lookup returns CDR1 MNHNS and CDR2 SASEGT. In nucleotides, the CDR3 is TGTGCCAGCCCTGAGGGGGGAATGGGCACAGATACGCAGTATTTT. The encoded protein is CASPEGGMGTDTQYF.

This clonotype has only a few counts. The chain employs TRBV6-5 and TRBJ1-2, with D perhaps matching TRBD1 (6 bases). This CDR3 has 14 amino acids. CDR1 and CDR2 from the germline V gene are MNHEY and SVGAGI. Trimming pared 7 bases from V and 0 bases from J, leaving 12 bases between. CDR3 bases: TGTGCCAGCACCACAACAGGGACTAACTATGGCTACACCTTC. Translated, it gives CASTTTGTNYGYTF.

The sample holds many counts of this clonotype. The chain links TRBV18 to TRBJ2-3, with 8 bases that match TRBD2. The germline V gene encodes CDR1 KGHSH and CDR2 LQKENI. This CDR3 is built from 16 residues. V was clipped by 4 bases and J by 1 base; unmatched bases: 7. The CDR3, as DNA: TGTGCCAGCTCACAGCTAAGCGGGGGCCGCACAGATACGCAGTATTTT. Encoded protein: CASSQLSGGRTDTQYF.

Only a few counts were recorded for this clonotype. This chain uses TRBV29-1 with TRBJ2-2; 7 nucleotides line up with TRBD1. Germline values: CDR1 SQVTM, CDR2 ANQGSEA. This CDR3 spans 14 amino acids. Trimming removed 6 bases from V and 7 bases from J; junction bases left unmatched: 11. The CDR3 region is CSVLGQGVVGELFF. CDR3 bases: TGCAGCGTCCTTGGGCAGGGGGTTGTCGGGGAGCTGTTTTTT.

This clonotype has ten or more counts. This sequence joins TRBV7-2 and TRBJ2-2; weak D call: TRBD2 (8 bases). The V gene lost 1 base and the J gene lost 5 bases, with 17 bases spanning the gap. The germline V gene encodes CDR1 SGHTA and CDR2 FQGNSA. This CDR3 is 17 amino acids long. CDR3 nucleotides: TGTGCCAGCAGCTTAGTGATGGCGGGGGGACAGACCGGGGAGCTGTTTTTT. Residues: CASSLVMAGGQTGELFF.

There are many counts of this clonotype. The chain carries TRBV6-5 and TRBJ1-1; no definite D call. Trimming pared 7 bases from V and 2 bases from J, leaving 5 bases between. The CDR3 is 11 amino acids. The germline gives CDR1 MNHEY, CDR2 SVGAGI. The CDR3 DNA is TGTGCCAGCAATCGTAACACTGAAGCTTTCTTT. It translates to CASNRNTEAFF.

J is TRBJ1-2 and V is TRBV29-1, with D unresolved. V gave up 6 bases and J gave up 8 bases, with 16 bases separating them. The CDR3 covers 12 residues. Looked up from germline, CDR1 is SQVTM and CDR2 is ANQGSEA. CDR3 residues: CSVPSPGEGYTF. DNA of the CDR3: TGCAGCGTCCCATCCCCGGGAGAGGGCTACACCTTC.